This T cell receptor beta chain came from a study of control samples from healthy donors and cancer patients (dated by TCRdb to the early 2020s). Points on this clone: Its antigen remains unidentified. Base qualities were left out, and no much larger clone turns up one base away.

Sequences KGHSH (CDR1) and LQKENI (CDR2) are obtained from the germline V gene. V was cut back by 4 bases and J by 7 bases, leaving a gap of 10 bases between them. Spanning cysteine to phenylalanine, the CDR3 consists of 13 amino acids. Only CDR3 DNA remains: 39 bases, in frame from the first base. The library was prepared using the immunoSEQ multiplex PCR assay. As stored in TCRdb, this immuneACCESS dataset retains in-frame rearrangements with V and J assigned. A fraction of the clones does not appear; measured against another copy, unresolved V genes explain less than half of the discrepancy, and the remainder lacks a known reason. The table for this sample lists 100,000 to 150,000 clones; about 90% of them were counted only once. Jointly, the top ten make up roughly 3% of the sample.

The sequence joins TRBV18 to TRBJ2-2; TRBD2 is a weak D gene call, 6 bases matching. The TCR was taken from a man in his fifties or sixties in good health. The sample comprised blood. The nucleotide sequence reads TGTGCCAGCTCACTAGGGAGGATCGGGGAGCTGTTTTTT. Translated, this gives CASSLGRIGELFF.